The 29 T cell receptor beta chains in this list originate from one sample, sequenced in a study of blood T cells in healthy people across ages. Through a sample-barcoded 5' primer and a J-beta primer mix, a second PCR was run for roughly 7 to 12 cycles. TCRdb redid the calling of the 5' RACE reads with MiXCR, one entry per CDR3 protein. Of 650,000 to 900,000 distinct CDR3 sequences listed, approximately 59% are singletons. The source material was blood. Receptors originate from a young man in good health.

The chain is built from TRBV12-3 or TRBV12-4 and TRBJ1-1; 7 bases are a match to TRBD1. J gave up 6 bases and V 10 bases, and 11 bases lay outside the gene matches. There are 13 residues in the CDR3. CDR3 nucleotides: TGTGCCACTCAGGAGGGGGCTGGCGCTGAAGCTTTCTTT. Its protein is CATQEGAGAEAFF.

The rearrangement uses TRBV20-1 and TRBJ2-1; D gene ambiguous. Trimming removed 6 bases at V and 2 bases at J, with 8 bases between. Germline V gene sequence: CDR1 DFQATT, CDR2 SNEGSKA (reference sequence). This CDR3 has 12 residues. CDR3 sequence (DNA): TGCAGTGCGCCTCCAGCCTACAATGAGCAGTTCTTC. It specifies CSAPPAYNEQFF.

The CDR3 DNA reads as TGTGCCACCATGGGGACAGGGGCCTACAATGAGCAGTTCTTC. Protein product: CATMGTGAYNEQFF. This rearrangement joins TRBV15 to TRBJ2-1; 10 nucleotides match TRBD1. Trimming at V came to 7 bases and at J to 2 bases, leaving 2 bases not matched to a gene. This CDR3 comprises 14 residues. Germline V lookup: CDR1 LNHNV, CDR2 YYDKDF (reference sequence). The variable domain in full, with the rest retrieved from reference TRBV15 and TRBJ2-1, is DAMVIQNPRYQVTQFGKPVTLSCSQTLNHNVMYWYQQKSSQAPKLLFHYYDKDFNNEADTPDNFQSRRPNTSFCFLDIRSPGLGDTAMYLCATMGTGAYNEQFFGPGTRLTVL.

V and J are TRBV27 and TRBJ2-5, with D perhaps assigned TRBD1 or TRBD2 (6 bases each). CDR3 length: 15 residues. Trimming took 4 bases from V and 6 from J, leaving 18 bases between them. From germline, CDR1 is MNHEY and CDR2 SMNVEV (reference sequence). The CDR3 nucleotides read TGTGCCAGCAGTTATGGAGGGGGTCTGCTGAAGACCCAGTACTTC. The encoded protein is CASSYGGGLLKTQYF.

This clonotype occurred once. Given a much more abundant clone one base away, this may be a read error. V is TRBV6-1 and J is TRBJ1-1; no definite D call. The CDR3 loop spans 14 amino acids. V was clipped by 6 bases and J by 2 bases, with 13 bases between them. CDR1 and CDR2 from the germline V gene are MNHNS and SASEGT. The CDR3 region has the DNA TGTGCCAGCAGCCAGCTAGGGCGTAACACTGAAGCTTTCTTT. This codes for CASSQLGRNTEAFF.

This clonotype has ten or more counts. This chain joins TRBV20-1 and TRBJ2-7; D remains unclear. V was pared by 6 bases and J by 3 bases, with 12 bases between. Germline loops: CDR1 DFQATT, CDR2 SNEGSKA (reference sequence). This CDR3 has 12 residues. The CDR3 loop is CSAHARLYEQYF. The CDR3 DNA is TGCAGTGCGCACGCCCGTCTCTACGAGCAGTACTTC.

V gene TRBV5-1 combines with J gene TRBJ2-5; 11 bases agree with TRBD1. The CDR3 is 17 amino acids. The V gene end was trimmed by 1 base and the J gene end by 1 base; junction bases not matched to a gene: 6. Germline CDR1 and CDR2: SGHRS and YFSETQ. CDR3 nucleotides: TGCGCCAGCAGCTTGCTGGGGACAGGGGGTAGCCAAGAGACCCAGTACTTC. Translating gives CASSLLGTGGSQETQYF.

This rearrangement joins TRBV15 to TRBJ2-5, with 8 positions matching TRBD2. From germline, CDR1 is LNHNV and CDR2 YYDKDF (reference sequence). The trim removed 1 base at V and 5 bases at J, leaving 6 bases unmatched. The CDR3 contains 15 residues. The CDR3 here is CATSRGTSQAETQYF. The CDR3 DNA is TGTGCCACCAGCAGAGGGACTAGCCAAGCGGAGACCCAGTACTTC.

The chain joins TRBV3-1 to TRBJ2-1, with TRBD1 matching over 10 bases. Germline V gives CDR1 LGHDT, CDR2 YNNKEL (reference sequence). CDR3 size: 15 residues. The J segment lost 3 bases and the V segment lost 7 bases, leaving 6 bases of the junction unmatched. CDR3 DNA: TGTGCCAGCACCCCGACAGGGGGCTTCTACAATGAGCAGTTCTTC. Residues: CASTPTGGFYNEQFF.

The rearrangement links TRBV12-3 or TRBV12-4 to TRBJ1-4; a possible D gene is TRBD1 (6 bases). Trimming shortened V by 5 bases and J by 7 bases, and 14 bases separated the two germline ends. There are 14 residues in the CDR3. Here the CDR3 DNA reads TGTGCCAGCAGTATCGCAGGGGCGGGTGAAAAACTGTTTTTT. This codes for CASSIAGAGEKLFF.

The V gene is TRBV18, the J gene TRBJ2-3, with TRBD2 identical over 10 bases. The length of the CDR3 is 16 residues. Per the germline V gene, CDR1 is KGHSH and CDR2 is LQKENI. The junction had 4 bases not matched to a gene; V was cut back by 3 bases and J by 1 base. The CDR3 DNA reads as TGTGCCAGCTCACCTTCTAGCGGGGGACGCACAGATACGCAGTATTTT. Its translation is CASSPSSGGRTDTQYF.

The chain combines TRBV20-1 with TRBJ2-3, with D tentatively TRBD2 (5 bases). Trimming took off 0 bases at V and 2 bases at J, with 12 bases between the two ends. Germline-derived CDR1 and CDR2 are DFQATT and SNEGSKA (reference sequence). This CDR3 is built from 15 residues. The CDR3, as DNA: TGCAGTGCTAGAGATCTTCGGGGAAACACAGATACGCAGTATTTT. Translation: CSARDLRGNTDTQYF.

V gene TRBV29-1 combines with J gene TRBJ2-1; D is unresolved. The CDR3 covers 14 residues. Trimming shortened V by 4 bases and J by 5 bases, and 15 bases separated the two germline ends. CDR1 is SQVTM and CDR2 is ANQGSEA in the germline V gene. CDR3 coding DNA: TGCAGCGTTGTCCTGGACGGAAAACACAATGAGCAGTTCTTC. Its protein product is CSVVLDGKHNEQFF.

The chain recombines TRBV3-1 with TRBJ2-5; D not certain. The J call may be incorrect, as the DNA end agrees better with TRBJ2-7. Germline CDR1 and CDR2: LGHDT and YNNKEL (reference sequence). The CDR3 extends over 14 amino acids. CDR3 nucleotide sequence: TGTGCCAGCAGCTCCGGACCACCTCCTTACGAGCAGTACTTC. This gives the protein CASSSGPPPYEQYF.

This clonotype was seen a few times. The rearrangement links TRBV15 to TRBJ1-4; 11 positions agree with TRBD1. This CDR3 has 15 amino acids. The germline gives CDR1 LNHNV, CDR2 YYDKDF (reference sequence). J was trimmed by 7 bases and V by 4 bases; bases with no gene match: 5. CDR3 sequence (DNA): TGTGCCACCAGCACCGGGACAGGGGGTTTTGAAAAACTGTTTTTT. Translation: CATSTGTGGFEKLFF.

The table lists this clonotype with a few counts. This chain uses TRBV25-1 with TRBJ2-2; possible D gene TRBD2, 7 bases. The V and J ends lost 6 bases and 0 bases respectively, with 17 bases between them. The germline gives CDR1 MGHDK, CDR2 SYGVNS. The CDR3 length is 17 residues. CDR3 in amino acids: CASSPFGGASNTGELFF. CDR3 bases: TGTGCCAGCAGCCCCTTTGGGGGGGCATCGAACACCGGGGAGCTGTTTTTT.

This chain connects TRBV7-9 to TRBJ1-6; D is undetermined. The CDR3 runs to 12 residues. The V and J ends lost 8 bases and 12 bases respectively, with 14 bases between them. The germline V gene has CDR1 SEHNR and CDR2 FQNEAQ (reference sequence). Written as DNA, the CDR3 is TGTGCCAGCGGCTATCAGAGTTTACCCCTCCACTTT. Residues: CASGYQSLPLHF.

V is TRBV27 and J is TRBJ2-3, with TRBD1 identical over 9 bases. This CDR3 has 16 residues. Germline CDR1 reads MNHEY; CDR2 reads SMNVEV (reference sequence). The ends lost 4 bases at V and 0 bases at J; junction bases unmatched: 5. The CDR3 sequence: CASSSRQGDSTDTQYF. Written as DNA, the CDR3 is TGTGCCAGCAGTTCCCGACAGGGGGATAGCACAGATACGCAGTATTTT.

The V gene is TRBV12-3 or TRBV12-4, the J gene TRBJ1-6; D gene ambiguous. The CDR3 sequence is 15 residues long. Trimming stripped 3 bases from V and 5 bases from J, with 11 bases between. The CDR3 DNA reads as TGTGCCAGCAGTTTTATTCAGACTAATAATTCACCCCTCCACTTT. Translation: CASSFIQTNNSPLHF.

The chain combines TRBV27 with TRBJ2-7; no firm D call. The CDR3 has 14 amino acids. V lost 5 bases and J lost 0, with 11 bases in between. CDR1 and CDR2 from the germline V gene are MNHEY and SMNVEV (reference sequence). The CDR3 bases are TGTGCCAGCAGTCCCAAGGAAATCTCCTACGAGCAGTACTTC. It specifies CASSPKEISYEQYF.

The gene calls are TRBV28 and TRBJ1-2; 7 nucleotides line up with TRBD1. This CDR3 spans 16 amino acids. V dropped 5 bases and J dropped 5; count of bases not matched to a gene: 14. Per germline, CDR1 MDHEN and CDR2 SYDVKM. The CDR3 sequence is CASSLRQGRNSYGYTF. CDR3 DNA: TGTGCCAGCAGTCTACGACAGGGTAGGAATTCGTATGGCTACACCTTC.

The rearrangement joins TRBV28 to TRBJ2-3; 7 bases match TRBD1. This CDR3 spans 13 amino acids. V lost 6 bases, J lost 4 bases, and 4 bases stayed unmatched. The germline V gene has CDR1 MDHEN and CDR2 SYDVKM. The CDR3 region is CASRETGSDTQYF. In DNA, the CDR3 is TGTGCCAGCAGGGAGACAGGGTCAGATACGCAGTATTTT.

This clonotype has a handful of counts. The chain uses TRBV12-3 or TRBV12-4 and TRBJ2-6, with D tentatively TRBD1 (6 bases). V was pared by 6 bases and J by 0 bases, with 15 bases between. The CDR3 consists of 17 residues. Written as DNA, the CDR3 is TGTGCCAGCAGGACCCGGGACACGGACTCTGGGGCCAACGTCCTGACTTTC. It encodes CASRTRDTDSGANVLTF.

This clonotype was picked up a small number of times. The chain recombines TRBV6-5 with TRBJ2-7; the match to TRBD1 covers 7 bases. From germline, CDR1 is MNHEY and CDR2 SVGAGI. The CDR3 extends over 14 amino acids. V trimming: 5 bases; J trimming: 2 bases; junction bases outside the gene matches: 6. CDR3 amino acids: CASSPGQLTYEQYF. DNA of the CDR3: TGTGCCAGCAGTCCGGGACAGTTAACCTACGAGCAGTACTTC.

J is TRBJ1-1 and V is TRBV29-1, with D possibly being TRBD1 (5 bases). Trimming took 5 bases from V and 0 from J, leaving 16 bases between them. The CDR3 sequence is 15 residues long. The germline gives CDR1 SQVTM, CDR2 ANQGSEA. CDR3 protein: CSVLGRTTMNTEAFF. The CDR3 region has the DNA TGCAGCGTTTTGGGTAGGACAACTATGAACACTGAAGCTTTCTTT.

This chain connects TRBV9 to TRBJ2-1; D uncertain. CDR1 is SGDLS and CDR2 is YYNGEE in the germline V gene. V was cut by 4 bases and J by 3 bases, with 14 bases left in between. The CDR3 covers 15 residues. CDR3 amino acids: CASSPPGGVYNEQFF. The CDR3 nucleotides are TGTGCCAGCAGCCCCCCCGGTGGGGTCTACAATGAGCAGTTCTTC.

V usage is TRBV30 and J usage is TRBJ1-2; 7 nucleotides line up with TRBD1. The germline gives CDR1 GTSNPN, CDR2 SVGIG (reference sequence). Trimming at V came to 1 base and at J to 1 base, leaving 9 bases not matched to a gene. The CDR3 totals 16 residues. CDR3 in amino acids: CAWSGETGPYNYGYTF. DNA for the CDR3: TGTGCCTGGAGTGGGGAGACAGGGCCATATAACTATGGCTACACCTTC.

This clonotype was seen only a few times. The chain employs TRBV29-1 and TRBJ2-3; D is unresolved. V was pared by 3 bases and J by 2 bases, with 12 bases between. Germline CDR1 and CDR2: SQVTM and ANQGSEA. The CDR3 spans 14 residues. The CDR3 region is CSVESAATTDTQYF. The CDR3 DNA reads TGCAGCGTTGAGTCGGCAGCAACCACAGATACGCAGTATTTT.

This clonotype was observed a few times. One end of the junction fails to match germline, which may point to a read error. This rearrangement joins TRBV27 to TRBJ2-1; 7 nucleotides match TRBD2. The CDR3 contains 15 residues. Germline V lookup: CDR1 MNHEY, CDR2 SMNVEV (reference sequence). The CDR3 loop reads CASTGTGGSYNEQFF. The CDR3 region has the DNA TGTGCGAGCACCGGAACGGGGGGATCCTACAATGAGCAGTTCTTC.